One and the same sample provided the 16 T cell receptor beta chains below, sequenced in a study of blood T cell repertoires in COVID-19. Sequencing used immunoSEQ multiplex PCR; TCRdb keeps in-frame clones, though not all of them. The top ten clones hold roughly 2.2% of a sample with more than 150,000 clones, roughly nine tenths of them seen once. The specimen sequenced was peripheral blood. The receptor set was obtained from a man in his 70s with active or convalescent COVID-19.

V usage is TRBV4-3 and J usage is TRBJ1-2; D gene ambiguous. This CDR3 has 15 residues. Germline values: CDR1 LGHNA, CDR2 YSLEER. The V gene lost 3 bases and the J gene lost 2 bases, with 13 bases spanning the gap. DNA for the CDR3: TGCGCCAGCAGCCAGATGCCGAGGGCCAACTATGGCTACACCTTC. This gives the protein CASSQMPRANYGYTF.

V gene TRBV4-3 combines with J gene TRBJ2-3; 10 positions match TRBD1. The CDR3 is made up of 15 amino acids. V was clipped by 4 bases and J by 1 base; unmatched bases: 2. In germline, CDR1 is LGHNA, CDR2 YSLEER. The CDR3 sequence is CASSLGTGGTDTQYF. CDR3 nucleotide sequence: TGCGCCAGCAGCCTCGGGACAGGGGGCACAGATACGCAGTATTTT.

The V and J genes are TRBV7-9 and TRBJ1-2; possibly TRBD1 for D (6 bases). From germline, CDR1 is SEHNR and CDR2 FQNEAQ (reference sequence). V was pared by 5 bases and J by 6 bases, with 13 bases between. This CDR3 is 13 amino acids long. This CDR3 is CASSRTARDGYTF. Written as DNA, the CDR3 is TGTGCCAGCAGCCGGACAGCCAGAGATGGCTACACCTTC.

V is TRBV6-1 and J is TRBJ1-1; D ambiguous. Trimming removed 3 bases at V and 1 base at J, with 6 bases between. The CDR3 sequence is 13 residues long. CDR1 and CDR2 (germline): MNHNS, SASEGT. The CDR3 reads CASSEVENTEAFF. The CDR3 DNA is TGTGCCAGCAGTGAGGTAGAGAACACTGAAGCTTTCTTT.

The chain combines TRBV4-1 with TRBJ1-2, with no clear D. This CDR3 comprises 15 residues. V dropped 0 bases and J dropped 14 bases, with 22 bases sitting between them. Germline CDR1 is MGHRA and CDR2 is YSYEKL. CDR3 nucleotide sequence: TGCGCCAGCAGCCAAGAGTCAGGATTTTTGACCTCAAAAACCTTC. Residues: CASSQESGFLTSKTF.

A word on this clone: Other nucleotide sequences from this sample produce the same CDR3. This chain uses TRBV14 with TRBJ1-1; 7 bases agree with TRBD1. J gave up 1 base and V 2 bases, and 4 bases lay outside the gene matches. CDR3 length equals 15 residues. Germline CDR1 and CDR2: SGHDN and FVKESK. CDR3 region: CASSQRTGRNTEAFF. The CDR3 DNA reads TGTGCCAGCAGCCAAAGGACAGGTCGGAACACTGAAGCTTTCTTT.

CDR3 in amino acids: CSASDNRDRGYEQYF. In DNA form, the CDR3 reads TGCAGTGCTAGTGACAACCGGGACAGGGGTTACGAGCAGTACTTC. This chain links TRBV20-1 with TRBJ2-7; 10 positions agree with TRBD1. V was clipped by 3 bases and J by 4 bases; unmatched bases: 9. The CDR3 length is 15 residues. Per the germline V gene, CDR1 is DFQATT and CDR2 is SNEGSKA (reference sequence).

The chain is built from TRBV5-4 and TRBJ2-1; tentative D call: TRBD1 (5 bases). CDR1 and CDR2 from the germline V gene are SGHNT and YYREEE (reference sequence). The V end lost 1 base, the J end lost 8 bases, and 19 bases lay between the germline ends. The CDR3 has 16 residues. The CDR3: CASSLMGQGTSDEQFF. The DNA of the CDR3 is TGTGCCAGCAGCTTGATGGGGCAGGGAACATCCGATGAGCAGTTCTTC.

The chain links TRBV5-8 to TRBJ2-5; possibly TRBD1 for D (6 bases). This CDR3 is 14 amino acids long. V gave up 5 bases and J gave up 4 bases, with 15 bases separating them. CDR1 is SGHTS, CDR2 YDEGEE, per germline. CDR3 residues: CASSTRGTLETQYF. The CDR3 bases are TGTGCCAGCAGTACCAGGGGAACACTAGAGACCCAGTACTTC.

This clone was seen more than once but under ten times. This chain joins TRBV2 and TRBJ1-2; possibly TRBD1 for D (5 bases). Germline CDR1 and CDR2: SNHLY and FYNNEI. V was cut by 5 bases and J by 5 bases, with 15 bases left in between. The CDR3 spans 14 residues. CDR3 protein: CASSPMGGGYGYTF. The CDR3 nucleotides read TGTGCCAGCAGTCCTATGGGCGGGGGATATGGCTACACCTTC. The variable domain in full, with the rest retrieved from reference TRBV2 and TRBJ1-2, is EPEVTQTPSHQVTQMGQEVILRCVPISNHLYFYWYRQILGQKVEFLVSFYNNEISEKSEIFDDQFSVERPDGSNFTLKIRSTKLEDSAMYFCASSPMGGGYGYTFGSGTRLTVV.

J is TRBJ2-1 and V is TRBV6-5, with TRBD1 as a possible D gene (6 bases). This CDR3 has 13 amino acids. Trimming shortened V by 7 bases and J by 6 bases, and 13 bases separated the two germline ends. Per the germline V gene, CDR1 is MNHEY and CDR2 is SVGAGI. CDR3 DNA: TGTGCCAGCAAGCCGGGACACAGCAATGAGCAGTTCTTC. Translation: CASKPGHSNEQFF.

The chain links TRBV5-1 to TRBJ2-7; 7 bases line up with TRBD2. The CDR3 totals 16 residues. Germline CDR1 reads SGHRS; CDR2 reads YFSETQ. Trimming took 0 bases from V and 3 from J; bases not matched to a gene: 9. The CDR3 region is CASSLVGGDPYYEQYF. For the CDR3, the DNA is TGCGCCAGCAGCTTGGTGGGGGGGGACCCGTACTACGAGCAGTACTTC.

J is TRBJ2-1 and V is TRBV28; TRBD2 agrees at 13 bases. In germline, CDR1 is MDHEN, CDR2 SYDVKM. This CDR3 region has 14 residues. Losses at the gene ends were 6 bases for V and 8 bases for J; bases not matched to a gene: 4. CDR3 residues: CASRIGLAGDEQFF. The DNA for the CDR3 is TGTGCCAGCAGGATTGGACTAGCGGGGGATGAGCAGTTCTTC.

This clone was seen a handful of times. The V call is TRBV5-1, the J call TRBJ1-5, with D possibly being TRBD1 (6 bases). Germline loops: CDR1 SGHRS, CDR2 YFSETQ. The CDR3 length is 13 residues. V was cut by 2 bases and J by 5 bases, with 8 bases left in between. This chain's CDR3 is CASSLGQYQPQHF. CDR3 in DNA: TGCGCCAGCAGCTTAGGACAGTATCAGCCCCAGCATTTT. Filled out from reference TRBV5-1 and TRBJ1-5, the complete variable domain reads KAGVTQTPRYLIKTRGQQVTLSCSPISGHRSVSWYQQTPGQGLQFLFEYFSETQRNKGNFPGRFSGRQFSNSRSEMNVSTLELGDSALYLCASSLGQYQPQHFGDGTRLSIL.

This chain joins TRBV29-1 and TRBJ2-1; 11 bases map to TRBD2. From germline, CDR1 is SQVTM and CDR2 ANQGSEA. There are 15 residues in the CDR3. Trimming removed 4 bases from V and 5 bases from J; junction bases left unmatched: 7. The DNA for the CDR3 is TGCAGCGTTGGAGGGACTAGCGGATGGGACAATGAGCAGTTCTTC. The encoded protein is CSVGGTSGWDNEQFF.

The chain couples TRBV30 to TRBJ1-2; weak D call: TRBD1 (5 bases). Germline CDR1 and CDR2: GTSNPN and SVGIG (reference sequence). The CDR3 totals 14 residues. Trimming took 0 bases from V and 8 from J, leaving 16 bases between them. CDR3 bases: TGTGCCTGGAGTGTAAGTTTTAGGGGTGGAGGCTACACCTTC. This gives the protein CAWSVSFRGGGYTF. Full variable domain (missing parts from reference TRBV30 and TRBJ1-2): SQTIHQWPATLVQPVGSPLSLECTVEGTSNPNLYWYRQAAGRGLQLLFYSVGIGQISSEVPQNLSASRPQDRQFILSSKKLLLSDSGFYLCAWSVSFRGGGYTFGSGTRLTVV.